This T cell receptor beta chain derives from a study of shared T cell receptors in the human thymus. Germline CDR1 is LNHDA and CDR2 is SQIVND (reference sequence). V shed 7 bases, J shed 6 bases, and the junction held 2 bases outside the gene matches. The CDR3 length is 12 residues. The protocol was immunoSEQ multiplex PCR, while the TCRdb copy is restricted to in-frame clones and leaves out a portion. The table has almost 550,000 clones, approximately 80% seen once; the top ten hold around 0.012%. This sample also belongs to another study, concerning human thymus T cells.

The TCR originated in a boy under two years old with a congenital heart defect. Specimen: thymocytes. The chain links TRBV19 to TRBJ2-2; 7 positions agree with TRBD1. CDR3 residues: CASTGGSGELFF. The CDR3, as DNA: TGTGCCAGTACAGGGGGATCCGGGGAGCTGTTTTTT.